These T cell receptor beta chains were read from a single sample in a study of identical twins. TCRdb reprocessed the 5' RACE reads via MiXCR and lists one record per CDR3 protein. The sample yields about 430,000 distinct CDR3 sequences, approximately 17% seen once. The sequencing sample was made of naive T cells sorted from blood. Receptors were obtained from a man in his fifties or sixties in good health. Both conserved end residues are part of each CDR3. The D gene is left open where the match is weak. Size tells how often a clone was seen (once, few, many) or the class of an expanded clone, and some rows leave it out.

D,J,size,V,DNA,CDR3
NA,TRBJ2-6,NA,TRBV7-2,TGTGCCACCACAGACCCGGGGCTTGGGGCCAACGTCCTGACTTTC,CATTDPGLGANVLTF
TRBD2,TRBJ2-1,NA,TRBV5-4,TGTGCCAGCAGCTCAGGCCCTAGCGGGGGATCATACAATGAGCAGTTCTTC,CASSSGPSGGSYNEQFF
NA,TRBJ2-1,few,TRBV11-1,TGTGCCAGCAGCCCTATTGTGTTCCCCAATGAGCAGTTCTTC,CASSPIVFPNEQFF
NA,TRBJ2-3,few,TRBV2,TGTGCCAGCAAGGCTACTTACACAGATACGCAGTATTTT,CASKATYTDTQYF
NA,TRBJ1-2,few,TRBV27,TGTGCCAGCAGTTTATCGGGGGGCCACTATGGCTACACCTTC,CASSLSGGHYGYTF
NA,TRBJ2-4,many,TRBV6-5,TGTGCCAGCAGTTCAGCCGGGAGAGCAAACATTCAGTACTTC,CASSSAGRANIQYF
TRBD1,TRBJ2-5,NA,TRBV29-1,TGCAGCGTTGAAGACTCCACAGTGACAGGGAGTTTAGAGACCCAGTACTTC,CSVEDSTVTGSLETQYF
NA,TRBJ1-2,few,TRBV3-1,TGTGCCAGCAGCCAAGGATCGGGGGGAGGCTATGGCTACACCTTC,CASSQGSGGGYGYTF
NA,TRBJ2-7,NA,TRBV20-1,TGCAGTGCTAGAGATTCGAGGAATCTCCAGAACCGAATCTTC,CSARDSRNLQNRIF
NA,TRBJ2-7,many,TRBV5-1,TGCGCCAGCAGCACCTCCGGGGCAGGGGAGGACTTC,CASSTSGAGEDF
NA,TRBJ2-7,NA,TRBV7-9,TGTGCCAGCAGCCTAAGTCTAGCAGCGTACGAGCAGTACTTC,CASSLSLAAYEQYF
NA,TRBJ1-6,many,TRBV10-3,TGTGCCATCAGTGACGGGGCTACGAGCTCCTATAATTCACCCCTCCACTTT,CAISDGATSSYNSPLHF
NA,TRBJ2-3,few,TRBV7-2,TGTGCCAGCAGCAACCCGCCCAGCGATACGCAGTATTTT,CASSNPPSDTQYF
NA,TRBJ1-4,few,TRBV7-8,TGTGCCAGCACCTCCGACAGGCGTGCAACTAATGAAAAACTGTTTTTT,CASTSDRRATNEKLFF
TRBD2,TRBJ2-2,many,TRBV5-4,TGTGCCAGCCACGGGGGAGCGGGGGGTAACACCGGGGAGCTGTTTTTT,CASHGGAGGNTGELFF
TRBD2,TRBJ2-1,NA,TRBV20-1,TGCAGTGCTAAGTTGAGTAGCGGGGCGAATGAGCAGTTCTTC,CSAKLSSGANEQFF
NA,TRBJ2-6,NA,TRBV15,TGTGCCATTAGTCCCCCTGGGGCCAACGTCCTGACTTTC,CAISPPGANVLTF